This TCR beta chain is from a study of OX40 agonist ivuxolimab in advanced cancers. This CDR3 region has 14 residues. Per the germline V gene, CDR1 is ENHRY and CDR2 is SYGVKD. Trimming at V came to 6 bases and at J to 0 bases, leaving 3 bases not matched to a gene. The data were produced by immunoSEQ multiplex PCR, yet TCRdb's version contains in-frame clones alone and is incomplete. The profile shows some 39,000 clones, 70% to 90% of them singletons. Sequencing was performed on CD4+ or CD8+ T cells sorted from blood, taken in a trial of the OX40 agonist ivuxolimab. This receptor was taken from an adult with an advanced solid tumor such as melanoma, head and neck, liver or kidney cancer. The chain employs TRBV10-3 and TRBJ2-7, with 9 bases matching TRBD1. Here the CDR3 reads CAISSTGGSYEQYF. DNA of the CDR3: TGTGCCATCAGCTCGACAGGGGGCTCCTACGAGCAGTACTTC.